These 25 T cell receptor beta chains were sequenced from one sample in a study of T cells in localized non-small cell lung cancer. Here immunoSEQ multiplex PCR was the method, and the copy in TCRdb shows in-frame clones only, minus some. The table shows approximately 26,000 clones, with 80% to 95% occurring only once. The sample here was peripheral blood, taken before any cancer treatment. The receptors were sampled from a female donor at least 60 years old with stage II squamous cell lung carcinoma.

The chain uses TRBV30 and TRBJ1-1; the D gene is possibly TRBD1 (5 bases). CDR1 is GTSNPN and CDR2 is SVGIG in the germline V gene (reference sequence). CDR3 size: 14 residues. V dropped 0 bases and J dropped 3 bases, with 11 bases sitting between them. The CDR3 coding sequence is TGTGCCTGGAGTGTGTTCGGGGGGGACACTGAAGCTTTCTTT. Its protein is CAWSVFGGDTEAFF.

Sample share makes this clone medium-sized. The V and J genes are TRBV4-3 and TRBJ2-1; no definite D call. CDR1 is LGHNA, CDR2 YSLEER, per germline. Trimming pared 0 bases from V and 0 bases from J, leaving 12 bases between. The CDR3 has 17 amino acids. Here the CDR3 reads CASSQDLQYSSYNEQFF. The CDR3 DNA is TGCGCCAGCAGCCAAGATCTACAGTACAGCTCCTACAATGAGCAGTTCTTC.

V gene TRBV5-1 combines with J gene TRBJ1-4; TRBD1 aligns across 8 bases. CDR1 is SGHRS, CDR2 YFSETQ, per germline. V was pared by 4 bases and J by 3 bases, with 5 bases of the junction left unmatched. The CDR3 is 15 amino acids. The CDR3 loop reads CASSLGQGPNEKLFF. The CDR3 coding sequence is TGCGCCAGCAGCCTTGGACAGGGCCCTAATGAAAAACTGTTTTTT.

This chain uses TRBV19 with TRBJ2-7, with TRBD2 matching over 7 bases. J gave up 1 base and V 3 bases, and 9 bases lay outside the gene matches. Germline CDR1 LNHDA, CDR2 SQIVND (reference sequence). The CDR3 has 16 residues. The CDR3 sequence: CASSMIVTSRSYEQYF. CDR3 nucleotides: TGTGCCAGTAGTATGATTGTGACTAGCCGTTCCTACGAGCAGTACTTC.

The chain combines TRBV6-9 with TRBJ2-7; D uncertain. The CDR3 extends over 14 amino acids. The V gene's germline CDR1 is MNHGY and CDR2 SVAAGI. Trimming removed 3 bases from V and 5 bases from J, with 14 bases in between. CDR3: CASSYRPHSDEQYF. CDR3 DNA sequence: TGTGCCAGCAGTTACCGCCCTCACTCGGACGAGCAGTACTTC.

The chain couples TRBV18 to TRBJ1-4, with TRBD1 identical over 7 bases. The V gene's germline CDR1 is KGHSH and CDR2 LQKENI. With 6 bases clipped from V and 8 bases from J, the junction kept 12 bases outside the gene matches. The CDR3 contains 15 residues. The CDR3 region has the DNA TGTGCCAGCTCTCGAACGACAGGGTTGACAGAAAAACTGTTTTTT. This encodes CASSRTTGLTEKLFF. Using reference TRBV18 and TRBJ1-4 for the parts outside the CDR3, the full variable domain is NAGVMQNPRHLVRRRGQEARLRCSPMKGHSHVYWYRQLPEEGLKFMVYLQKENIIDESGMPKERFSAEFPKEGPSILRIQQVVRGDSAAYFCASSRTTGLTEKLFFGSGTQLSVL.

J is TRBJ1-3 and V is TRBV10-1; D is undetermined. V was clipped by 8 bases and J by 0 bases, with 8 bases between them. Germline V gives CDR1 WNHNN, CDR2 SYGVQD (reference sequence). The CDR3 loop spans 13 amino acids. The CDR3 bases are TGCGCCAGCCCGTCCAGCTCTGGAAACACCATATATTTT. Translation: CASPSSSGNTIYF.

The chain is built from TRBV30 and TRBJ2-7; 8 positions agree with TRBD1. Trimming took 3 bases from V and 0 from J; bases not matched to a gene: 7. CDR1 GTSNPN and CDR2 SVGIG come from the germline V gene (reference sequence). This CDR3 is 15 amino acids long. The CDR3 DNA is TGTGCCTGGAGCGAAGGGACAGGACCCTCCTACGAGCAGTACTTC. Translated, it gives CAWSEGTGPSYEQYF.

CDR3 bases: TGTGCCAGCAGCGCCCCTTGGGCAGGGTCGAACACCGGGGAGCTGTTTTTT. Translating it yields CASSAPWAGSNTGELFF. The V and J genes are TRBV9 and TRBJ2-2, with D possibly matching TRBD1 (5 bases). Germline V gives CDR1 SGDLS, CDR2 YYNGEE. The CDR3 covers 17 residues. Trimming removed 3 bases from V and 0 bases from J, with 15 bases in between. The full variable domain, with the rest looked up from reference TRBV9 and TRBJ2-2, is DSGVTQTPKHLITATGQRVTLRCSPRSGDLSVYWYQQSLDQGLQFLIQYYNGEERAKGNILERFSAQQFPDLHSELNLSSLELGDSALYFCASSAPWAGSNTGELFFGEGSRLTVL.

V usage is TRBV4-2 and J usage is TRBJ1-4, with D perhaps matching TRBD1 (6 bases). Looked up from germline, CDR1 is LGHNA and CDR2 is YNFKEQ. V lost 1 base and J 7 bases, leaving 16 bases between the germline ends. There are 16 residues in the CDR3. For the CDR3, the DNA is TGTGCCAGCAGCCAAGGTGGGAGCTTAGGGGGTGAAAAACTGTTTTTT. It codes for CASSQGGSLGGEKLFF.

The chain is built from TRBV28 and TRBJ1-1; possibly TRBD1 for D (5 bases). V was pared by 1 base and J by 1 base, with 10 bases between. The CDR3 has 15 amino acids. CDR1 is MDHEN and CDR2 is SYDVKM in the germline V gene. The CDR3 loop is CASSLLTGPNTEAFF. The CDR3 bases are TGTGCCAGCAGTTTATTAACAGGTCCGAACACTGAAGCTTTCTTT.

This chain joins TRBV7-3 and TRBJ1-2; D remains ambiguous. CDR1 and CDR2 (germline): SGHTA, FQGTGA. CDR3 length: 13 residues. The germline V and J ends were trimmed by 4 bases and 6 bases, with 12 bases remaining between them. This CDR3 reads CASSSSTENGYTF. In nucleotides, the CDR3 is TGTGCCAGCAGCTCCTCGACCGAGAATGGCTACACCTTC.

The chain carries TRBV5-1 and TRBJ2-2, with D hard to call. Trimming shortened V by 4 bases and J by 7 bases, and 8 bases separated the two germline ends. CDR3 length: 12 residues. From germline, CDR1 is SGHRS and CDR2 YFSETQ. CDR3 sequence: CASSSVGGELFF. CDR3 DNA sequence: TGCGCCAGCAGCAGTGTGGGCGGGGAGCTGTTTTTT.

DNA of the CDR3: TGTGCCAGCAGGAGCAACCCGAACACCGGGGAGCTGTTTTTT. Translation: CASRSNPNTGELFF. The chain carries TRBV6-5 and TRBJ2-2; D gene ambiguous. Deletions cut 6 bases from V and 0 bases from J, with 8 bases between. Germline loops: CDR1 MNHEY, CDR2 SVGAGI. This CDR3 has 14 residues.

CDR3 sequence reads: CATLGAGATEAFF. The DNA of the CDR3 is TGTGCCACCCTTGGGGCAGGGGCCACTGAAGCTTTCTTT. The V and J genes are TRBV10-3 and TRBJ1-1, with D possibly matching TRBD1 (6 bases). The CDR3 consists of 13 residues. V lost 10 bases, J lost 4 bases, and 16 bases lay in between. Germline-derived CDR1 and CDR2 are ENHRY and SYGVKD.

The V call is TRBV30, the J call TRBJ2-5; 9 nucleotides line up with TRBD1. With 5 bases clipped from V and 2 bases from J, the junction kept 9 bases outside the gene matches. In germline, CDR1 is GTSNPN, CDR2 SVGIG (reference sequence). This CDR3 is built from 15 residues. The CDR3 here is CAWSRNRGRQETQYF. CDR3 nucleotides: TGTGCCTGGTCCCGCAACAGGGGGCGGCAAGAGACCCAGTACTTC.

The V gene is TRBV4-2, the J gene TRBJ1-2, with D tentatively TRBD1 (5 bases). V lost 4 bases and J 4 bases, leaving 16 bases between the germline ends. CDR1 LGHNA and CDR2 YNFKEQ come from the germline V gene. The CDR3 consists of 15 residues. As DNA, the CDR3 is TGTGCCAGCAGCCCGGAGGTCAGGGAGCCCTATGGCTACACCTTC. Translating gives CASSPEVREPYGYTF.

This chain links TRBV30 with TRBJ1-2; D is undetermined. The CDR3 loop spans 10 amino acids. V lost 4 bases and J 6 bases, leaving 6 bases between the germline ends. Germline V gene sequence: CDR1 GTSNPN, CDR2 SVGIG (reference sequence). The CDR3 here is CAWIQNGYTF. In DNA form, the CDR3 reads TGTGCCTGGATTCAGAATGGCTACACCTTC.

Only one count was recorded for this clone. The V and J genes are TRBV9 and TRBJ2-1, with TRBD2 identical over 12 bases. This CDR3 is 14 amino acids long. V was clipped by 6 bases and J by 3 bases; unmatched bases: 1. CDR1 and CDR2 from the germline V gene are SGDLS and YYNGEE. CDR3 DNA: TGTGCCAGCACTAGCGGGGGGGTCTACAATGAGCAGTTCTTC. Translating it yields CASTSGGVYNEQFF.

The genes are TRBV11-3 and TRBJ2-1; D tentatively fits TRBD1 or TRBD2 (5 bases each). The CDR3 is 16 residues long. V was trimmed by 0 bases and J by 0 bases, leaving 9 bases between them. Germline loops: CDR1 SGHNT, CDR2 YENEEA. The CDR3 DNA follows: TGTGCCAGCAGCTTAGACCCAGGGAGCTCCTACAATGAGCAGTTCTTC. Its translation is CASSLDPGSSYNEQFF.

Only a few counts were recorded for this clone. The J gene is TRBJ1-3, the V gene TRBV30; D is unclear. V shed 1 base and J shed 5 bases, with 3 bases lying between them. The CDR3 is 11 amino acids. The germline V gene has CDR1 GTSNPN and CDR2 SVGIG (reference sequence). This CDR3 reads CAWSDRNTIYF. Written as DNA, the CDR3 is TGTGCCTGGAGTGACAGAAACACCATATATTTT.

This chain connects TRBV5-8 to TRBJ1-2; D perhaps matches TRBD1 (5 bases). The CDR3 consists of 13 residues. Trimming shortened V by 5 bases and J by 4 bases, and 12 bases separated the two germline ends. Germline CDR1 reads SGHTS; CDR2 reads YDEGEE. In DNA, the CDR3 is TGTGCCAGCAGTACCGCGGGGACCTATGGCTACACCTTC. It translates to CASSTAGTYGYTF.

The genes are TRBV30 and TRBJ2-3, with D tentatively TRBD2 (6 bases). This CDR3 contains 13 residues. Germline values: CDR1 GTSNPN, CDR2 SVGIG (reference sequence). Trimming removed 8 bases from V and 7 bases from J, with 19 bases in between. The chain's CDR3 is CAHSGGHANTQYF. As DNA, the CDR3 is TGTGCCCACTCTGGAGGGCATGCGAATACGCAGTATTTT.

The rearrangement uses TRBV2 and TRBJ2-5, with D unclear. V lost 7 bases and J 2 bases, leaving 14 bases between the germline ends. The CDR3 covers 14 residues. Germline-derived CDR1 and CDR2 are SNHLY and FYNNEI. CDR3 loop: CASTFLGSQETQYF. For the CDR3, the DNA is TGTGCCAGCACCTTTCTAGGGTCTCAAGAGACCCAGTACTTC.

This chain joins TRBV9 and TRBJ2-1, with TRBD2 matching over 10 bases. CDR1 is SGDLS and CDR2 is YYNGEE in the germline V gene. The trim removed 0 bases at V and 0 bases at J, leaving 3 bases unmatched. The CDR3 covers 17 residues. This chain's CDR3 is CASSVGAGGSSYNEQFF. CDR3 bases: TGTGCCAGCAGCGTAGGAGCGGGAGGGTCCTCCTACAATGAGCAGTTCTTC. The entire variable domain, with the rest obtained from reference TRBV9 and TRBJ2-1, is as follows: DSGVTQTPKHLITATGQRVTLRCSPRSGDLSVYWYQQSLDQGLQFLIQYYNGEERAKGNILERFSAQQFPDLHSELNLSSLELGDSALYFCASSVGAGGSSYNEQFFGPGTRLTVL.